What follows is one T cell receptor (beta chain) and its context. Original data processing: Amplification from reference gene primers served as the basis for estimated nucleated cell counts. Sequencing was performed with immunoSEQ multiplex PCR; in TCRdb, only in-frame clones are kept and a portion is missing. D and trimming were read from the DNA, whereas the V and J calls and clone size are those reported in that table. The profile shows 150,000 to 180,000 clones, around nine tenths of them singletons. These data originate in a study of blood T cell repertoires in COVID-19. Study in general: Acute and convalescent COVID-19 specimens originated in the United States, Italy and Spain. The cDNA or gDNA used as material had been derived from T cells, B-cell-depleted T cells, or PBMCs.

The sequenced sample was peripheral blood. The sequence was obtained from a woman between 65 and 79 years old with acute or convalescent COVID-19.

CDR3 nucleotide sequence: TGTGCCAGCAGCTTCGGCGGGGGGGCAGATACGCAGTATTTT. Translating it yields CASSFGGGADTQYF. The J gene is TRBJ2-3, the V gene TRBV11-3; 9 bases map to TRBD2. Germline loops: CDR1 SGHNT, CDR2 YENEEA. CDR3 length: 14 amino acids. The V and J ends lost 3 bases and 4 bases, in that order; junction bases with no gene match: 2.